The present TCR beta chain was sequenced within a study of OX40 agonist ivuxolimab in advanced cancers. Study-wide context: The costimulatory receptor OX40 (CD134) was targeted by ivuxolimab, a fully human IgG2 agonistic monoclonal antibody. Prior anti-PD-1, anti-PD-L1 or anti-CTLA-4 therapy was permitted, and approximately 41% of dose-escalation patients had received checkpoint inhibitors. The point of sequencing TCRbeta in the periphery was to test whether ivuxolimab changed TCR sequence diversity and drove clonal T-cell expansion. The monotherapy dose-escalation portion (N ≈ 55 patients) of the phase I ivuxolimab trial is reported in the paper. Three dose-escalation patients achieved partial responses, one with hepatocellular carcinoma and two with cutaneous melanoma. A male proportion of almost 85% and a mean age of roughly 58 years, ranging from about 23 to 90, were recorded for the dose-escalation cohort. Intravenous ivuxolimab was administered to patients every 2 weeks at six dose levels: 0.01, 0.1, 0.3, 1.5, 3 and 10 mg/kg. Of the approximately 54 patients in dose escalation, around 20 had hepatocellular carcinoma, some 15 had melanoma, 9 had renal cell carcinoma and 9 had head and neck cancer.

Patients with a history of autoimmune disease or receiving systemic immunosuppression were excluded from the trial. In every dose cohort, peripheral blood was drawn for TCR sequencing at baseline, cycle 4 day 1, and cycle 7 day 1. The samples were drawn from a first-in-human, open-label, multicenter phase I dose-escalation trial of ivuxolimab. Adults with locally advanced or metastatic head and neck squamous cell, hepatocellular, melanoma or renal cell carcinoma were enrolled in the trial. CD4+ and CD8+ T cells were sorted separately from peripheral blood before TCR sequencing. What the work shows at the level of the full study, not this receptor alone: In the 0.1-3.0 mg/kg groups, partial responders had among the lowest normalized peripheral clonal expansion, particularly in CD8+ T cells. Low levels of normalized T-cell clonal expansion were also shown by some nonresponding patients. At doses of 0.1 to 3.0 mg/kg, clonal expansion of both CD4+ and CD8+ blood T cells was observed from baseline to week 6. Antigen specificity was not determined for the clonally expanded peripheral T cells. After ivuxolimab, CD8+ T cells had more expanded clones than CD4+ T cells on average.

Genomic DNA was extracted from sorted cells for sequencing of the TCRbeta CDR3 region. The immunoSEQ Assay was used to sequence the TCRbeta CDR3 regions. What TCRdb holds here is the immuneACCESS table cut down to in-frame rearrangements. Part of the clones is not present; checked against another copy, under half of the missing clones reflect an unresolved V gene, and the others are unexplained. The sample table holds more than 45,000 clones, of which about 83% were seen once. The top ten clonotypes cover over 2% of the sample. The CDR3 measures 13 amino acids from cysteine to phenylalanine. Only the CDR3 region is kept as DNA, spanning 39 bases read in frame from base 1. The germline V gene specifies SGHNT as CDR1 and YENEEA as CDR2. Relative to germline, V is missing 3 bases and J is missing 4 bases, with 2 bases of the junction outside any gene match. A remark on this clone: This clone's antigen is unknown. Base-call qualities are not available, and no considerably larger clone is one nucleotide away.

The sequencing used CD4+ or CD8+ T cells sorted from blood, collected in a trial of the OX40 agonist ivuxolimab. Recombination connected TRBV11-3 to TRBJ2-7; TRBD1 lines up with 8 middle nucleotides. The TCR comes from an adult with an advanced solid tumor such as melanoma, head and neck, liver or kidney cancer. The CDR3 here reads CASSFRTGYEQYF. The nucleotide sequence is TGTGCCAGCAGCTTCCGGACAGGGTACGAGCAGTACTTC.